This section outlines one T cell receptor beta chain sequence together with its context. This sample stems from a study of blood T cell repertoires in COVID-19. Deletions cut 5 bases from V and 5 bases from J, with 15 bases between. Germline CDR1 SGHNT, CDR2 YENEEA. This CDR3 is built from 14 residues. Repertoires were generated with immunoSEQ multiplex PCR, while TCRdb's copy carries only in-frame clones and drops some. The sample consists of tens of thousands of clones, approximately 86% of them appearing once. The specimen was peripheral blood. The rearrangement links TRBV11-3 to TRBJ2-5; D is ambiguous. The TCR originated in a man in his forties with acute or convalescent COVID-19. The chain's CDR3 is CASSPRHERETQYF. The CDR3 DNA is TGTGCCAGCAGCCCCCGGCATGAGCGCGAGACCCAGTACTTC. The full variable domain, with the rest looked up from reference TRBV11-3 and TRBJ2-5, is EAGVVQSPRYKIIEKKQPVAFWCNPISGHNTLYWYLQNLGQGPELLIRYENEEAVDDSQLPKDRFSAERLKGVDSTLKIQPAELGDSAVYLCASSPRHERETQYFGPGTRLLVL.